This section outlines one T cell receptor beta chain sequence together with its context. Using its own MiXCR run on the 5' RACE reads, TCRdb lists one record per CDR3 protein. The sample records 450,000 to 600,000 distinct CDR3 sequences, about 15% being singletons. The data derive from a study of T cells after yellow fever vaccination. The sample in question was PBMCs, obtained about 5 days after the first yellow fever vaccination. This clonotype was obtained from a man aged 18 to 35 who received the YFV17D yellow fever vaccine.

CDR3 amino acids: CASRDRGYIQYF. CDR3 DNA: TGTGCCAGCCGGGACAGGGGATACATTCAGTACTTC. The chain combines TRBV7-9 with TRBJ2-4, with 10 bases lining up with TRBD1. This CDR3 is built from 12 residues. Losses at the gene ends were 8 bases for V and 8 bases for J; bases not matched to a gene: 3. Per germline, CDR1 SEHNR and CDR2 FQNEAQ (reference sequence).